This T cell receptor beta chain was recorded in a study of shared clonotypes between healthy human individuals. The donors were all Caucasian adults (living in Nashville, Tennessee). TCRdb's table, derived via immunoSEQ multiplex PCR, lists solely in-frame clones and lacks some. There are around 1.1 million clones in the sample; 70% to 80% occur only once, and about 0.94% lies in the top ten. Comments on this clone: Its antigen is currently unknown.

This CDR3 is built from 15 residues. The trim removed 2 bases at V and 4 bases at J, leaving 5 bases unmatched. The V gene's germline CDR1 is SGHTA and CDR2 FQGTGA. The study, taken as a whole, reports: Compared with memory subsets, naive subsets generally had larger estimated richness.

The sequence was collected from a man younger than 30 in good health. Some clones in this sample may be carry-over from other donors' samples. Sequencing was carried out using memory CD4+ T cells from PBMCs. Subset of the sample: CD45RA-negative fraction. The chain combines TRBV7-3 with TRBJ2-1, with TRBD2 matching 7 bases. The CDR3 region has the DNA TGTGCCAGCAGCTTATTAGCGGGTTTTTACAATGAGCAGTTCTTC. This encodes CASSLLAGFYNEQFF.